A single sample is the source of the 15 T cell receptor beta chains below, sequenced in a study of blood T cell repertoires in COVID-19. TCRdb's copy holds only in-frame clones and misses some; the assay was immunoSEQ multiplex PCR. The sample holds over 70,000 clones, about three quarters seen once. Sequenced: peripheral blood. The receptors come from a human donor in a cohort sampled during active COVID-19.

V gene TRBV5-1 combines with J gene TRBJ2-7, with TRBD1 identical over 10 bases. The CDR3 is 15 amino acids. Germline V gene sequence: CDR1 SGHRS, CDR2 YFSETQ. V lost 3 bases and J lost 1; bases outside the gene matches: 4. The CDR3 DNA sequence: TGCGCCAGCAGCTCCGGGACAGGGGATTCCTACGAGCAGTACTTC. It yields the protein CASSSGTGDSYEQYF.

This clone was counted a single time. J is TRBJ1-1 and V is TRBV15; D is ambiguous. The length of the CDR3 is 13 residues. Germline CDR1 LNHNV, CDR2 YYDKDF (reference sequence). Trimming took off 1 base at V and 7 bases at J, with 10 bases between the two ends. The CDR3: CATSRARGVEAFF. CDR3 DNA sequence: TGTGCCACCAGCAGAGCTCGCGGGGTTGAAGCTTTCTTT. Full variable domain (outside the CDR3, taken from reference TRBV15 and TRBJ1-1): DAMVIQNPRYQVTQFGKPVTLSCSQTLNHNVMYWYQQKSSQAPKLLFHYYDKDFNNEADTPDNFQSRRPNTSFCFLDIRSPGLGDTAMYLCATSRARGVEAFFGQGTRLTVV.

In regard to this clone: Mismatch with germline at one junction end may stem from a read error. The chain joins TRBV29-1 to TRBJ2-7; 7 bases match TRBD1. Germline values: CDR1 SQVTM, CDR2 ANQGSEA. This CDR3 spans 14 amino acids. The CDR3 here is CSAEKTGPLYEQYF. Written as DNA, the CDR3 is TGCAGCGCTGAAAAGACAGGGCCCCTCTACGAGCAGTACTTC.

The rearrangement links TRBV19 to TRBJ2-3; 8 bases match TRBD1. Germline V gives CDR1 LNHDA, CDR2 SQIVND (reference sequence). This CDR3 region has 15 residues. The trim removed 3 bases at V and 6 bases at J, leaving 8 bases unmatched. CDR3 sequence: CASSIVTGGSDTQYF. The CDR3 DNA reads as TGTGCCAGTAGTATTGTAACAGGGGGTAGTGATACGCAGTATTTT.

V gene TRBV7-6 combines with J gene TRBJ2-3; D remains ambiguous. The CDR3 contains 15 residues. V was clipped by 5 bases and J by 0 bases, with 12 bases between them. The germline CDR1 and CDR2 sequences are SGHVS and FNYEAQ. Here the CDR3 reads CASSPLGTSTDTQYF. The CDR3 DNA reads TGTGCCAGCAGCCCCCTAGGAACTAGCACAGATACGCAGTATTTT.

This rearrangement joins TRBV6-1 to TRBJ2-5; 10 bases are shared with TRBD2. This CDR3 has 18 residues. Germline V gives CDR1 MNHNS, CDR2 SASEGT. Germline trimming cut 4 bases from V and 2 bases from J; bases unmatched to any gene: 13. CDR3 coding DNA: TGTGCCAGCAGTGCCCGTACTAGCGGGGTGGTGGCACAAGAGACCCAGTACTTC. This codes for CASSARTSGVVAQETQYF.

This clone appeared a single time. The rearrangement uses TRBV4-3 and TRBJ2-7; 7 bases are shared with TRBD1. The CDR3 runs 15 residues. Germline loops: CDR1 LGHNA, CDR2 YSLEER. V trimming: 3 bases; J trimming: 9 bases; junction bases outside the gene matches: 14. The CDR3 is CASSQEVTGFYGQYF. The CDR3 nucleotides are TGCGCCAGCAGCCAGGAAGTGACAGGGTTTTATGGGCAGTACTTC.

The chain recombines TRBV6-1 with TRBJ2-1; TRBD2 might be the D (6 bases). CDR3 length: 11 amino acids. V was clipped by 2 bases and J by 10 bases, with 6 bases between them. CDR1 MNHNS and CDR2 SASEGT come from the germline V gene. The CDR3 sequence is CASSELAEQFF. CDR3 bases: TGTGCCAGCAGTGAACTAGCGGAGCAGTTCTTC.

This chain links TRBV5-4 with TRBJ1-2; D is perhaps TRBD1 (5 bases). CDR3 length equals 13 residues. Germline values: CDR1 SGHNT, CDR2 YYREEE (reference sequence). The ends were cut back, 2 bases at V and 2 bases at J, with 7 bases in the middle. DNA of the CDR3: TGTGCCAGCAGCTTAAGACAGAACTATGGCTACACCTTC. Amino acid sequence: CASSLRQNYGYTF.

This clone was detected a few times. The CDR3 sequence is CASSIYLAATYNEQFF. The CDR3 bases are TGTGCCAGCAGCATCTACCTAGCAGCCACCTACAATGAGCAGTTCTTC. V is TRBV13 and J is TRBJ2-1; TRBD2 might be the D (5 bases). V lost 5 bases, J lost 2 bases, and 16 bases lay in between. This CDR3 contains 16 residues. Germline values: CDR1 PRHDT, CDR2 FYEKMQ (reference sequence).

The chain joins TRBV19 to TRBJ2-7, with 9 nucleotides matching TRBD1. The CDR3 spans 13 residues. Germline CDR1 is LNHDA and CDR2 is SQIVND (reference sequence). The V gene end was trimmed by 4 bases and the J gene end by 6 bases; junction bases not matched to a gene: 4. The CDR3 DNA sequence: TGTGCCAGTAGTACTTCGACAGGGGGCGAGCAGTACTTC. Translation gives CASSTSTGGEQYF.

This chain links TRBV7-2 with TRBJ1-4; 10 nucleotides match TRBD1. The CDR3 has 18 amino acids. V was clipped by 5 bases and J by 3 bases; unmatched bases: 12. Germline V gives CDR1 SGHTA, CDR2 FQGNSA. The CDR3 coding sequence is TGTGCCAGCAGCAGGAGACCGGGACAGGGGAGCCCTAATGAAAAACTGTTTTTT. It encodes CASSRRPGQGSPNEKLFF. Combining the CDR3 with reference TRBV7-2 and TRBJ1-4 gives the whole variable domain GAGVSQSPSNKVTEKGKDVELRCDPISGHTALYWYRQSLGQGLEFLIYFQGNSAPDKSGLPSDRFSAERTGGSVSTLTIQRTQQEDSAVYLCASSRRPGQGSPNEKLFFGSGTQLSVL.

The table lists this clone with a count of one. The chain carries TRBV11-2 and TRBJ2-1; 8 bases are shared with TRBD2. This CDR3 contains 15 residues. The V and J ends lost 6 bases and 7 bases, in that order; junction bases with no gene match: 11. Germline V gene data show CDR1 as SGHAT and CDR2 as FQNNGV. The chain's CDR3 is CASRPSGRLGNEQFF. As DNA, the CDR3 is TGTGCCAGCAGACCGAGCGGGAGACTGGGGAATGAGCAGTTCTTC.

The genes are TRBV5-1 and TRBJ1-2; 7 bases line up with TRBD1. The CDR3 consists of 15 residues. J gave up 4 bases and V 4 bases, and 10 bases lay outside the gene matches. Germline assignment: CDR1 SGHRS and CDR2 YFSETQ. The CDR3 loop is CASSVGTEIIYGYTF. The DNA of the CDR3 is TGCGCCAGCAGCGTGGGGACAGAAATTATCTATGGCTACACCTTC.

V gene TRBV2 combines with J gene TRBJ1-1; 7 nucleotides match TRBD1. Germline CDR1 reads SNHLY; CDR2 reads FYNNEI. J gave up 0 bases and V 8 bases, and 6 bases lay outside the gene matches. There are 14 residues in the CDR3. The DNA for the CDR3 is TGTGCCAGCCGATACAGGGGAATGAACACTGAAGCTTTCTTT. It specifies CASRYRGMNTEAFF.